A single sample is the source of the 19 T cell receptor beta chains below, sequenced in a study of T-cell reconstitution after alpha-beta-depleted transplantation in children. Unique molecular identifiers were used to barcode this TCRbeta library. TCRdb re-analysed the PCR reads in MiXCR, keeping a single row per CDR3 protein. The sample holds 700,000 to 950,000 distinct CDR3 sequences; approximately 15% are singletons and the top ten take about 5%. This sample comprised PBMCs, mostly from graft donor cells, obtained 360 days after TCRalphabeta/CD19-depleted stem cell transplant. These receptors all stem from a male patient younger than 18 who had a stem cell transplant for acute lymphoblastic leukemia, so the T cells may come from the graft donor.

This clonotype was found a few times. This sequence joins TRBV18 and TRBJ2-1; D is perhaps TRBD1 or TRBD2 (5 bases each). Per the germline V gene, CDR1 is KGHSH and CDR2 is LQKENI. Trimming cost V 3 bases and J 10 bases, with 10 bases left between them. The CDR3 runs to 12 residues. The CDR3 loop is CASSPHGTEQFF. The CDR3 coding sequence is TGTGCCAGCTCACCCCATGGGACCGAGCAGTTCTTC.

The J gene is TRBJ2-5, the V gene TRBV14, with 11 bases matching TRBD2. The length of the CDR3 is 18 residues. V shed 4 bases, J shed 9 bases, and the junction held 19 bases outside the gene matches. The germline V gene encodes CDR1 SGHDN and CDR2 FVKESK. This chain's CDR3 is CASSPLGVAGGHTKAQYF. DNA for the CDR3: TGTGCCAGCAGCCCCCTTGGAGTAGCGGGAGGGCATACAAAGGCCCAGTACTTC. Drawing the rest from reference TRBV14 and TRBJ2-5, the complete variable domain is EAGVTQFPSHSVIEKGQTVTLRCDPISGHDNLYWYRRVMGKEIKFLLHFVKESKQDESGMPNNRFLAERTGGTYSTLKVQPAELEDSGVYFCASSPLGVAGGHTKAQYFGPGTRLLVL.

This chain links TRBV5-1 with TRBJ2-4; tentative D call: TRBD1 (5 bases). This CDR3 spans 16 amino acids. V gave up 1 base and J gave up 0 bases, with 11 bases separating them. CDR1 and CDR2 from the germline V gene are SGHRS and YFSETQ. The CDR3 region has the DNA TGCGCCAGCAGCTTGAGGGGAAGCCTAGCCAAAAACATTCAGTACTTC. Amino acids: CASSLRGSLAKNIQYF.

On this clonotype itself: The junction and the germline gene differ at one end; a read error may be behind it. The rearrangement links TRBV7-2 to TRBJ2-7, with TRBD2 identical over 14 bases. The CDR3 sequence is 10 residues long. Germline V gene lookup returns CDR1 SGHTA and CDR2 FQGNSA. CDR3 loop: CAIGLAGGRF. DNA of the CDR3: TGTGCCATCGGACTAGCGGGAGGTCGTTTC. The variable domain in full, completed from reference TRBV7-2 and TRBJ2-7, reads GAGVSQSPSNKVTEKGKDVELRCDPISGHTALYWYRQSLGQGLEFLIYFQGNSAPDKSGLPSDRFSAERTGGSVSTLTIQRTQQEDSAVYLCAIGLAGGRFGPGTRLTVT.

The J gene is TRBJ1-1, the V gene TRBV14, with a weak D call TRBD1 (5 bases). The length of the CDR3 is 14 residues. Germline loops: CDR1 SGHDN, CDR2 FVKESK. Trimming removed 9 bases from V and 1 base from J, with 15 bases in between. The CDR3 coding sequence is TGTGCCAGGCCCGGGGCGGGGCCGAACACTGAAGCTTTCTTT. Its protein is CARPGAGPNTEAFF.

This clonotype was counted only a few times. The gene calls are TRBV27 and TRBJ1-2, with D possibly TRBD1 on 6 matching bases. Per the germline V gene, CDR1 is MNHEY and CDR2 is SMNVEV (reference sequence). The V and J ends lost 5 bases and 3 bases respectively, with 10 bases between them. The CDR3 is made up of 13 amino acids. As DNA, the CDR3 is TGTGCCAGCAGTCAAGGGGGATACTATGGCTACACCTTC. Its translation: CASSQGGYYGYTF.

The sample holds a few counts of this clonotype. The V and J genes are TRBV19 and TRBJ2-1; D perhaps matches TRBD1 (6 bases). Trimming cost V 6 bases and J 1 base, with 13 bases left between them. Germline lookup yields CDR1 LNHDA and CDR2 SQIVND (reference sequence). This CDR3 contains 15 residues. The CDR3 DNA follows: TGTGCCAGTAGGGCCCAGGGGAATTCCTACAATGAGCAGTTCTTC. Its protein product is CASRAQGNSYNEQFF.

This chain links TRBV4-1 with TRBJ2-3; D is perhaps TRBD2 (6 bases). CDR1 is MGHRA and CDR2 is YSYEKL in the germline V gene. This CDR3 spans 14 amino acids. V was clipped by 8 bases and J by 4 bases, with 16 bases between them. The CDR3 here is CASSTGVGPDTQYF. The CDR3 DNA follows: TGCGCCAGCTCCACGGGAGTAGGCCCAGATACGCAGTATTTT.

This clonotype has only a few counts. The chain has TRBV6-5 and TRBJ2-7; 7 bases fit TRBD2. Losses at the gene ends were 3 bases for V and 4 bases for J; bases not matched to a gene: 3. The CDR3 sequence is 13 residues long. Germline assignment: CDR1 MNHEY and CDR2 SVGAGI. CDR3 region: CASSYRGEYEQYF. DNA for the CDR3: TGTGCCAGCAGTTATCGGGGGGAGTACGAGCAGTACTTC.

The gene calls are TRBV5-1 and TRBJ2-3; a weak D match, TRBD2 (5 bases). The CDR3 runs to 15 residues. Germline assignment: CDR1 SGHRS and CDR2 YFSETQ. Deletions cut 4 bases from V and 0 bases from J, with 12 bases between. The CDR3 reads CASSRAAASTDTQYF. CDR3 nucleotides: TGCGCCAGCAGCAGGGCAGCGGCTAGCACAGATACGCAGTATTTT.

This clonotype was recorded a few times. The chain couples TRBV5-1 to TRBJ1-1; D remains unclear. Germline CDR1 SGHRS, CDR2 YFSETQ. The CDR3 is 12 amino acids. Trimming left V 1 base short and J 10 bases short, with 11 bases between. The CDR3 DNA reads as TGCGCCAGCAGCTTGCCCCTAGCCACAGCTTTCTTT. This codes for CASSLPLATAFF.

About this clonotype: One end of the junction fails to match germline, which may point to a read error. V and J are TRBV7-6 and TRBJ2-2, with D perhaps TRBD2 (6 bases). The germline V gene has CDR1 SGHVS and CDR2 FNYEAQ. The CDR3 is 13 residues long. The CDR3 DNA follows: TGTGCCAGCAGCCGGGAGAACTCCGGGGAGCTGTTTTTT. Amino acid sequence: CASSRENSGELFF.

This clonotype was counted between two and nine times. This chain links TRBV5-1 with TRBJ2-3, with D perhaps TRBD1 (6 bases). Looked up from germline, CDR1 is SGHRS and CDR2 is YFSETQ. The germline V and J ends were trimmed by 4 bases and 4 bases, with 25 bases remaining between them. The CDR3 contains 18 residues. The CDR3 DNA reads TGCGCCAGCAGCCACTCAACGTCCGGGACACCAAGCGCAGATACGCAGTATTTT. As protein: CASSHSTSGTPSADTQYF.

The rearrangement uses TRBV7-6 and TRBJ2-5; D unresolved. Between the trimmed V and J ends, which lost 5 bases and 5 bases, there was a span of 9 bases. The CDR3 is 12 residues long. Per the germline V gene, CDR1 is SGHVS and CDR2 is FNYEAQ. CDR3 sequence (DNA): TGTGCCAGCAGCCACCTCTCGGAGACCCAGTACTTC. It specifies CASSHLSETQYF. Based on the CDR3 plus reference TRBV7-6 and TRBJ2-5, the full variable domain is GAGVSQSPRYKVTKRGQDVALRCDPISGHVSLYWYRQALGQGPEFLTYFNYEAQQDKSGLPNDRFSAERPEGSISTLTIQRTEQRDSAMYRCASSHLSETQYFGPGTRLLVL.

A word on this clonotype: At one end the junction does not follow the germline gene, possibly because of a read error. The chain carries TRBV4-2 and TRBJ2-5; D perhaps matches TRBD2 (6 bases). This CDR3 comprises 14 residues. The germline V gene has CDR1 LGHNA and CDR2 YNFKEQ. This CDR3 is CAISPEGFQETQYF. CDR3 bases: TGTGCCATCAGCCCGGAGGGATTCCAAGAGACCCAGTACTTC.

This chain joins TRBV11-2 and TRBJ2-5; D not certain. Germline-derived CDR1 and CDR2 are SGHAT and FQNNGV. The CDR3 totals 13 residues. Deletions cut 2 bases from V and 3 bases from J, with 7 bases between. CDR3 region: CASSLYGKETQYF. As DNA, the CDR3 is TGTGCCAGCAGCTTATATGGGAAAGAGACCCAGTACTTC.

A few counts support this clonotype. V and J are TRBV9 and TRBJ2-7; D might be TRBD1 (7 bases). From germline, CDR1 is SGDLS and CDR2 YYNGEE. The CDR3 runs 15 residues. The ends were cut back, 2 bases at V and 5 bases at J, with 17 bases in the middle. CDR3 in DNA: TGTGCCAGCAGCGTCGGATTGCAGGGGGGTCACGAGCAGTACTTC. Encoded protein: CASSVGLQGGHEQYF.

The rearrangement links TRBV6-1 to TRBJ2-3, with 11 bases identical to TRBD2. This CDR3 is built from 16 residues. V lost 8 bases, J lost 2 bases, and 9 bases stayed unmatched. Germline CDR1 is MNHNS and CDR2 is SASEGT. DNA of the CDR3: TGTGCCAGCTCTGGGCTTAGCGGGAGGGCCACAGATACGCAGTATTTT. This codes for CASSGLSGRATDTQYF.

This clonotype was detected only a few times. CDR3 sequence (DNA): TGTGCCAGCAGATTCGACAGGGGCGGAGGCTATAATTCACCCCTCCACTTT. Amino acids: CASRFDRGGGYNSPLHF. The chain couples TRBV12-3 or TRBV12-4 to TRBJ1-6; TRBD1 agrees at 8 bases. The junction had 10 bases not matched to a gene; V was cut back by 6 bases and J by 3 bases. The CDR3 sequence is 17 residues long.